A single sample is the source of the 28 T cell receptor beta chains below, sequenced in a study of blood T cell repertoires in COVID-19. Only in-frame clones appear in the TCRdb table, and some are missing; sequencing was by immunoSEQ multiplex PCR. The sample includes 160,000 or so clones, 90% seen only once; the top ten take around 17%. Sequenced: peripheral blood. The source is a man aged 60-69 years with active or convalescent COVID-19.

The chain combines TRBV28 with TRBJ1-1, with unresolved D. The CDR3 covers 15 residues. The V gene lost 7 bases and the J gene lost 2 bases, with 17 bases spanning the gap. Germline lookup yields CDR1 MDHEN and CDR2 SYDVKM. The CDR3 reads CASIVWSGRNTEAFF. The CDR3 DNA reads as TGTGCCAGCATCGTTTGGTCGGGTCGTAACACTGAAGCTTTCTTT.

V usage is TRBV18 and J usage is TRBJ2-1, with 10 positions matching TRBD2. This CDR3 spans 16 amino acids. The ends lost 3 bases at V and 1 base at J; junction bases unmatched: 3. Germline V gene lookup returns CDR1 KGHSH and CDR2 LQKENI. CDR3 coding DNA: TGTGCCAGCTCACCCAGGACTAGCGGTTCCTACAATGAGCAGTTCTTC. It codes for CASSPRTSGSYNEQFF.

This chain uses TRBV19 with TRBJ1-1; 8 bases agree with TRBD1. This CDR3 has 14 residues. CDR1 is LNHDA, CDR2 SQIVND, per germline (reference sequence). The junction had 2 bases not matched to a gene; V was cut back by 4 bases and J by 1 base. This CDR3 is CASSNRGANTEAFF. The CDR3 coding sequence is TGTGCCAGTAGTAACAGGGGGGCGAACACTGAAGCTTTCTTT. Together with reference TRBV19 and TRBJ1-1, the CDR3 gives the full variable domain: DGGITQSPKYLFRKEGQNVTLSCEQNLNHDAMYWYRQDPGQGLRLIYYSQIVNDFQKGDIAEGYSVSREKKESFPLTVTSAQKNPTAFYLCASSNRGANTEAFFGQGTRLTVV.

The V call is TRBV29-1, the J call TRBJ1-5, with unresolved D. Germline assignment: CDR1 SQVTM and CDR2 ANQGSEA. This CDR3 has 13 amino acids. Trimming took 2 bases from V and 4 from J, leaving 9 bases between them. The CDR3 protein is CSVESGRNQPQHF. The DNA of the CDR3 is TGCAGCGTTGAATCGGGAAGAAATCAGCCCCAGCATTTT.

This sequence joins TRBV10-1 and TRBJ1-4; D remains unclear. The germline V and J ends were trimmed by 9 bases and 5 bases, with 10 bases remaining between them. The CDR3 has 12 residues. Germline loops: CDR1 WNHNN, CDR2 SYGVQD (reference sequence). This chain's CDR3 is CARRGPNEKLFF. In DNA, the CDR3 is TGCGCCAGGCGAGGGCCGAATGAAAAACTGTTTTTT.

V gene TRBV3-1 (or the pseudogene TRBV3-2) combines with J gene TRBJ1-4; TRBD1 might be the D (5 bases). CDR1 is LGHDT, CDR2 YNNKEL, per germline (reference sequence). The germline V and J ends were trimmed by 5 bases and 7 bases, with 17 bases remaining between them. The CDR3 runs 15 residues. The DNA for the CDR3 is TGTGCCAGCAGCTCCCGGGAGCTGAGGGGTGAAAAACTGTTTTTT. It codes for CASSSRELRGEKLFF.

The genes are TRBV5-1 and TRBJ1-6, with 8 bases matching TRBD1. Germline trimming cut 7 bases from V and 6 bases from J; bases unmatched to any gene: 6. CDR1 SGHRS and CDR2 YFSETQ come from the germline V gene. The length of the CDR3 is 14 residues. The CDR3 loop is CASDRGEGNSPLHF. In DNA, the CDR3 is TGCGCCAGCGACAGGGGAGAGGGTAATTCACCCCTCCACTTT.

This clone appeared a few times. The CDR3 coding sequence is TGTGCCAGCAGTTTACCCCCCGTGACAGGGGGAATTACCTACACCTTC. Translation: CASSLPPVTGGITYTF. The rearrangement links TRBV28 to TRBJ1-2; 9 bases are a match to TRBD1. Germline loops: CDR1 MDHEN, CDR2 SYDVKM. V was pared by 2 bases and J by 10 bases, with 14 bases of the junction left unmatched. The CDR3 loop spans 16 amino acids.

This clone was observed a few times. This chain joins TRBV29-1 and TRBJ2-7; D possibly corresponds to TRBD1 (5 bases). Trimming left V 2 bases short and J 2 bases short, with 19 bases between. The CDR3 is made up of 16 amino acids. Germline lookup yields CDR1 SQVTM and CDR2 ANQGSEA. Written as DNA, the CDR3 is TGCAGCGTTGAACTTCGGCCAACAGGAAAAACCTACGAGCAGTACTTC. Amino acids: CSVELRPTGKTYEQYF.

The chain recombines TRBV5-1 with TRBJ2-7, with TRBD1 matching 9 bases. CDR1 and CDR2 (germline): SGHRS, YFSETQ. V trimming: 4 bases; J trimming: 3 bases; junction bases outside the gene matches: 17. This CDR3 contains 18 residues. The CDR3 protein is CASSPLRRGTGFRYEQYF. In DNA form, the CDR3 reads TGCGCCAGCAGCCCCCTACGCAGAGGGACAGGGTTTCGCTACGAGCAGTACTTC.

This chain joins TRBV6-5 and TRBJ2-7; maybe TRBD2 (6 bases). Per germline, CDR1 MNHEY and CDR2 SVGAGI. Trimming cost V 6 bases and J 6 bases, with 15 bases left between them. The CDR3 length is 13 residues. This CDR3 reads CASSSPLGGEQYF. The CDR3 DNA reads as TGTGCCAGCAGCTCCCCACTCGGGGGCGAGCAGTACTTC.

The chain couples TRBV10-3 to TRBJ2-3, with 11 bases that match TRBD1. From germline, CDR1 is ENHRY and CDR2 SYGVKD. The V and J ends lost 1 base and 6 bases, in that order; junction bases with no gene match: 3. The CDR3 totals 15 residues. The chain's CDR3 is CAISEWTGGKDTQYF. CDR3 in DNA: TGTGCCATCAGTGAGTGGACAGGGGGCAAGGATACGCAGTATTTT.

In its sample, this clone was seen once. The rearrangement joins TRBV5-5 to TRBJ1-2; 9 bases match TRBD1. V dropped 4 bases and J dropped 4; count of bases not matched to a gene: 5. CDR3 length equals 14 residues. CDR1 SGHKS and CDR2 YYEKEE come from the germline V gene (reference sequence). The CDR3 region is CASSPQGARYGYTF. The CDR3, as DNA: TGTGCCAGCAGCCCACAGGGGGCTCGCTATGGCTACACCTTC. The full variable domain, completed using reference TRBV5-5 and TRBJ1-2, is DAGVTQSPTHLIKTRGQQVTLRCSPISGHKSVSWYQQVLGQGPQFIFQYYEKEERGRGNFPDRFSARQFPNYSSELNVNALLLGDSALYLCASSPQGARYGYTFGSGTRLTVV.

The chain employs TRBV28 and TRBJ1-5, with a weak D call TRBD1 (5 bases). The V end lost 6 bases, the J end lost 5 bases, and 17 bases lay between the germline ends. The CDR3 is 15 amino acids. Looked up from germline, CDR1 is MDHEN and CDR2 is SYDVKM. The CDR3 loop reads CASRSRGRGDQPQHF. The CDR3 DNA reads TGTGCCAGCAGGTCCCGGGGGAGGGGAGATCAGCCCCAGCATTTT. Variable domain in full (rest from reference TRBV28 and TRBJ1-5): DVKVTQSSRYLVKRTGEKVFLECVQDMDHENMFWYRQDPGLGLRLIYFSYDVKMKEKGDIPEGYSVSREKKERFSLILESASTNQTSMYLCASRSRGRGDQPQHFGDGTRLSIL.

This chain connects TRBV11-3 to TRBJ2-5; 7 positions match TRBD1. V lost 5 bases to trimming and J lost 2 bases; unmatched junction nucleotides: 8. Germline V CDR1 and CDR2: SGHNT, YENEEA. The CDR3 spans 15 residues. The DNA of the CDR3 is TGTGCCAGCAGCCAAGGGACAGATCTTCAAGAGACCCAGTACTTC. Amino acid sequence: CASSQGTDLQETQYF.

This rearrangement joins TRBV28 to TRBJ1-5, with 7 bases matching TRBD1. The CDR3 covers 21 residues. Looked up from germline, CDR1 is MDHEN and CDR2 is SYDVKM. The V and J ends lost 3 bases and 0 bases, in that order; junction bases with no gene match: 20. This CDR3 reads CASSFGRGLRYGLYSNQPQHF. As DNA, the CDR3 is TGTGCCAGCAGTTTCGGCAGGGGGTTGAGGTATGGACTATATAGCAATCAGCCCCAGCATTTT. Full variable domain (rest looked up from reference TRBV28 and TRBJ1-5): DVKVTQSSRYLVKRTGEKVFLECVQDMDHENMFWYRQDPGLGLRLIYFSYDVKMKEKGDIPEGYSVSREKKERFSLILESASTNQTSMYLCASSFGRGLRYGLYSNQPQHFGDGTRLSIL.

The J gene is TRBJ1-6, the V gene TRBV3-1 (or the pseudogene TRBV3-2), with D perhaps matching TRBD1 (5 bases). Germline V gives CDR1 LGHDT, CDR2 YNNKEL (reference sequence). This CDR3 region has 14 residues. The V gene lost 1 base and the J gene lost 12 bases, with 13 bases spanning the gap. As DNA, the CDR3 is TGTGCCAGCAGCCAAGTGATTACGGGGGGACCCCTCCACTTT. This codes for CASSQVITGGPLHF.

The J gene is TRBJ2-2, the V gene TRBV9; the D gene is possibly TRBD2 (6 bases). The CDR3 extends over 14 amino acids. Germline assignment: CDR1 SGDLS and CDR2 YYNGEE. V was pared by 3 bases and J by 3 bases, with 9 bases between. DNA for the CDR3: TGTGCCAGCAGCGCGACTAGGTACACCGGGGAGCTGTTTTTT. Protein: CASSATRYTGELFF.

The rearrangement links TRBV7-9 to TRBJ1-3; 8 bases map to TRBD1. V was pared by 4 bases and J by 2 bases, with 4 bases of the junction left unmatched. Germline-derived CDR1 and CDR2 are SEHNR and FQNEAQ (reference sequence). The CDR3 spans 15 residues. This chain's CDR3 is CASSSVDRAGNTIYF. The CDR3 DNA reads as TGTGCCAGCAGCTCGGTGGACAGGGCTGGAAACACCATATATTTT.

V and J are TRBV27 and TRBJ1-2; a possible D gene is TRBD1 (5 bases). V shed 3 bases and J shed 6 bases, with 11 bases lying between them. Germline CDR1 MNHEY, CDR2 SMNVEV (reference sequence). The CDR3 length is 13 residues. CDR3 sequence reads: CASSFRGSHGYTF. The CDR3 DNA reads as TGTGCCAGCAGTTTTCGGGGGTCTCATGGCTACACCTTC.

The CDR3 loop is CASRRTSGGATDTQYF. The DNA for the CDR3 is TGTGCCAGTAGAAGGACTAGCGGGGGTGCCACAGATACGCAGTATTTT. The V and J genes are TRBV19 and TRBJ2-3; 13 nucleotides match TRBD2. Trimming removed 6 bases from V and 2 bases from J; junction bases left unmatched: 5. The CDR3 has 16 residues. Germline loops: CDR1 LNHDA, CDR2 SQIVND (reference sequence). Full variable domain (rest looked up from reference TRBV19 and TRBJ2-3): DGGITQSPKYLFRKEGQNVTLSCEQNLNHDAMYWYRQDPGQGLRLIYYSQIVNDFQKGDIAEGYSVSREKKESFPLTVTSAQKNPTAFYLCASRRTSGGATDTQYFGPGTRLTVL.

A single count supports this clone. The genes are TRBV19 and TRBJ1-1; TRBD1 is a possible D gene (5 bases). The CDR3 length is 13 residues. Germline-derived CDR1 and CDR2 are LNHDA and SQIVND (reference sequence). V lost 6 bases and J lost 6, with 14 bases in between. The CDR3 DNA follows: TGTGCCAGTAGGGGGCTCGTAGAATCTGAAGCTTTCTTT. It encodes CASRGLVESEAFF.

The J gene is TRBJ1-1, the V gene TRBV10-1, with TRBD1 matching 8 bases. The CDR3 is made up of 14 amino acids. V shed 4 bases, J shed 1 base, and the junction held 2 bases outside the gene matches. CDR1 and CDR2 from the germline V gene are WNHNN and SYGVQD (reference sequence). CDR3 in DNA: TGCGCCAGCAGTGCTCAGGGGGCGAACACTGAAGCTTTCTTT. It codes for CASSAQGANTEAFF.

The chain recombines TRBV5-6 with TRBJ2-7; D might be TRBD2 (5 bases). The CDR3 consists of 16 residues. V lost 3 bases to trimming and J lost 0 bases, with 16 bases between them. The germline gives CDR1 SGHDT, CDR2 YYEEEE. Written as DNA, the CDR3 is TGTGCCAGCAGCTCGGTCCTAGCTGCGAGCTCCTACGAGCAGTACTTC. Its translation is CASSSVLAASSYEQYF.

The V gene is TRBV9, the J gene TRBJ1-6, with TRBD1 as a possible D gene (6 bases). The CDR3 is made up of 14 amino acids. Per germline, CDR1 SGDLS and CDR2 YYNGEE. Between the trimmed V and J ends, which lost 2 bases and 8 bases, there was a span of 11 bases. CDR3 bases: TGTGCCAGCAGCGTCAATGAGGGGGATTCACCCCTCCACTTT. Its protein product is CASSVNEGDSPLHF. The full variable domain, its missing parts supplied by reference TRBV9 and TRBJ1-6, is DSGVTQTPKHLITATGQRVTLRCSPRSGDLSVYWYQQSLDQGLQFLIQYYNGEERAKGNILERFSAQQFPDLHSELNLSSLELGDSALYFCASSVNEGDSPLHFGNGTRLTVT.

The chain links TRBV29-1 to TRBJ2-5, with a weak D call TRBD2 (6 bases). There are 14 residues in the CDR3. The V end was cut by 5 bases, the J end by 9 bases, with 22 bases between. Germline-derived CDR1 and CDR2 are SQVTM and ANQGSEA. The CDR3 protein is CSVTGELASVAQYF. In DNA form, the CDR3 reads TGCAGCGTTACTGGGGAACTAGCATCGGTGGCCCAGTACTTC.

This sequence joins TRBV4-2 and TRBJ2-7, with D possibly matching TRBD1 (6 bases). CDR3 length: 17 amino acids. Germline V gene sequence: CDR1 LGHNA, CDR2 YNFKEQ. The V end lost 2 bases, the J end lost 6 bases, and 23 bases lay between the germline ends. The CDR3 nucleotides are TGTGCCAGCAGCCAACCAGAGTTGACAGGACAGTTTCGCGAGCAGTACTTC. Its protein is CASSQPELTGQFREQYF.

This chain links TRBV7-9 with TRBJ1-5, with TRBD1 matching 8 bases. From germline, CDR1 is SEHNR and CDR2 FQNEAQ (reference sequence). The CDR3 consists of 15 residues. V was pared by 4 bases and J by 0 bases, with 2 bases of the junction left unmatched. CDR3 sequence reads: CASSSDRVSNQPQHF. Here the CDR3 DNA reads TGTGCCAGCAGCTCGGACAGGGTTAGCAATCAGCCCCAGCATTTT. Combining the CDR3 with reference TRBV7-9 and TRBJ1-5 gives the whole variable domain DTGVSQNPRHKITKRGQNVTFRCDPISEHNRLYWYRQTLGQGPEFLTYFQNEAQLEKSRLLSDRFSAERPKGSFSTLEIQRTEQGDSAMYLCASSSDRVSNQPQHFGDGTRLSIL.